These 11 T cell receptor beta chains came from one sample sequenced in a study of Graves' ophthalmopathy and Graves' hyperthyroidism. TCR beta CDR3 amplification used RNA transcripts. HTBI primers served in a first-round RT-PCR, which a second-round multiplex PCR followed. TCRdb reanalysed the multiplex PCR reads using MiXCR and keeps one entry per CDR3 protein. Of roughly 350,000 distinct CDR3 sequences listed, about a sixth were seen once; the top ten hold 2% to 3%. Sample: peripheral blood. These receptors all come from an adult woman with stable Graves' hyperthyroidism.

This clonotype has a count of ten or more. The genes are TRBV29-1 and TRBJ2-7; D is ambiguous. The germline V gene has CDR1 SQVTM and CDR2 ANQGSEA. CDR3 size: 11 residues. V lost 4 bases, J lost 5 bases, and 9 bases lay in between. The CDR3 sequence is CSVVRMNEQYF. The CDR3, as DNA: TGCAGCGTTGTAAGAATGAACGAGCAGTACTTC.

This clonotype appeared many times. This chain links TRBV12-5 with TRBJ2-2; 10 bases are a match to TRBD2. Trimming removed 0 bases from V and 4 bases from J; junction bases left unmatched: 2. The germline CDR1 and CDR2 sequences are LGHNT and FRNRAP. The CDR3 loop spans 16 amino acids. This CDR3 is CASGLVPSGGTGELFF. For the CDR3, the DNA is TGTGCTAGTGGTTTGGTACCTAGCGGGGGCACCGGGGAGCTGTTTTTT.

In its sample, this clonotype was seen many times. The chain employs TRBV6-4 and TRBJ2-6; D is uncertain. The V gene lost 3 bases and the J gene lost 5 bases, with 17 bases spanning the gap. CDR1 and CDR2 from the germline V gene are MRHNA and SNTAGT. The CDR3 contains 17 residues. The CDR3 bases are TGTGCCAGCAGTGAGACGGCGCGTTTAACCTGGGCCAACGTCCTGACTTTC. This translates into CASSETARLTWANVLTF.

Many counts were recorded for this clonotype. The chain has TRBV28 and TRBJ1-1; 7 positions match TRBD1. This CDR3 is built from 18 residues. CDR1 and CDR2 (germline): MDHEN, SYDVKM. The J segment lost 1 base and the V segment lost 2 bases, leaving 13 bases of the junction unmatched. In DNA, the CDR3 is TGTGCCAGCAGTTTAGGTACCCCCCGGACAGGCCCGAACACTGAAGCTTTCTTT. Its protein product is CASSLGTPRTGPNTEAFF.

This clonotype was recorded a few times. One end of the junction is discordant with germline, which a read error may explain. The chain links TRBV11-2 to TRBJ2-4; a possible D gene is TRBD1 (5 bases). Germline assignment: CDR1 SGHAT and CDR2 FQNNGV. This CDR3 region has 18 residues. CDR3 coding DNA: TGTGCCAGCAGCTTAGAGCCAGGGTACGGGTCGGCCAAAAACATTAAGTACTTC. Protein: CASSLEPGYGSAKNIKYF.

This clonotype was recorded at least ten times. The chain has TRBV12-3 or TRBV12-4 and TRBJ1-5; D gene unclear. The CDR3 extends over 11 amino acids. Trimming removed 3 bases from V and 6 bases from J, with 3 bases in between. This chain's CDR3 is CASSFGQPQHF. Written as DNA, the CDR3 is TGTGCCAGCAGTTTCGGTCAGCCCCAGCATTTT.

This clonotype showed up many times. CDR3 nucleotides: TGTGCCTGGAGCGCCACGGGGTGGAAATACGAGCAGTACTTC. Its protein product is CAWSATGWKYEQYF. J is TRBJ2-7 and V is TRBV30, with a tentative D call TRBD2 (5 bases). This CDR3 region has 14 residues. Germline CDR1 reads GTSNPN; CDR2 reads SVGIG (reference sequence). Trimming left V 3 bases short and J 4 bases short, with 16 bases between.

The chain joins TRBV27 to TRBJ2-7, with 10 bases lining up with TRBD1. The CDR3 is 15 amino acids. Germline CDR1 MNHEY, CDR2 SMNVEV (reference sequence). V trimming: 5 bases; J trimming: 9 bases; junction bases outside the gene matches: 13. As DNA, the CDR3 is TGTGCCAGCAGTCTCCGGGACAGGGGACAAGGGCGGCAGTACTTC. Its protein product is CASSLRDRGQGRQYF.

This clonotype was seen ten or more times. The chain couples TRBV11-2 to TRBJ1-1; TRBD1 agrees at 7 bases. J was trimmed by 4 bases and V by 5 bases; bases with no gene match: 13. Germline CDR1 SGHAT, CDR2 FQNNGV. CDR3 length: 16 residues. CDR3: CASSPRGQAGLTEAFF. CDR3 sequence (DNA): TGTGCCAGCAGCCCTAGGGGGCAGGCAGGCCTCACTGAAGCTTTCTTT.

This clonotype showed up many times. This chain connects TRBV27 to TRBJ2-3, with D uncertain. Germline CDR1 is MNHEY and CDR2 is SMNVEV (reference sequence). V lost 2 bases and J lost 0, with 12 bases in between. This CDR3 has 16 amino acids. CDR3 nucleotide sequence: TGTGCCAGCAGTTTACACACTACCCAAAGCACAGATACGCAGTATTTT. Protein sequence: CASSLHTTQSTDTQYF.

This clonotype was detected ten times or more. This chain uses TRBV5-6 with TRBJ1-1; D perhaps matches TRBD1 (5 bases). CDR3 length equals 14 residues. Germline V lookup: CDR1 SGHDT, CDR2 YYEEEE. Trimming shortened V by 1 base and J by 5 bases, and 12 bases separated the two germline ends. CDR3 DNA: TGTGCCAGCAGCTTGATGGGCAGGGATACTGAAGCTTTCTTT. Translating gives CASSLMGRDTEAFF.